What follows is one TCR beta chain and its context. Its antigen remains unknown. The data were obtained in a study of T cell responses to AZD1222 COVID-19 vaccine. Study outcomes and limitations: Reportedly, close to half of spike-specific TCRs are directed against unmutated variant regions. The repertoires were collected only after the peak T cell response.

The analysis combined second doses at about 4 or about 12 weeks. The method was immunoSEQ multiplex PCR; TCRdb's version includes in-frame clones alone and lacks a portion of them. This sample has 70,000 to 85,000 clones; 83% occur once, and the top ten carry about 1.3%. Germline V gene sequence: CDR1 SGHRS, CDR2 YFSETQ. The CDR3 runs 15 residues. Trimming cost V 4 bases and J 3 bases, with 17 bases left between them. The sequences come from peripheral blood, collected 28 days after the second AZD1222 dose. The clonotype originates from an adult who received the AZD1222 COVID-19 vaccine. The rearrangement links TRBV5-1 to TRBJ2-7; the D gene is possibly TRBD2 (5 bases). The DNA of the CDR3 is TGCGCCAGCAGCCAGACGGGGAGTACCGTCTACGAGCAGTACTTC. As protein: CASSQTGSTVYEQYF.